Each of the 10 T cell receptor beta chains below was sequenced from the same sample in a study of identical twins. MiXCR was run by TCRdb on the 5' RACE reads, yielding one entry per CDR3 protein. The repertoire holds approximately 620,000 distinct CDR3 sequences, with 8.6% as singletons. Separately, the same data were catalogued under a study of yellow fever vaccine responses in identical twins.

Sequencing was done on a sample of PBMCs. These receptors came from a woman younger than 30 in good health.

The J gene is TRBJ1-2, the V gene TRBV4-3; TRBD1 agrees at 8 bases. The CDR3 has 15 amino acids. Germline assignment: CDR1 LGHNA and CDR2 YSLEER. V lost 0 bases, J lost 8 bases, and 8 bases stayed unmatched. This CDR3 is CASSQDAQGAWGYTF. For the CDR3, the DNA is TGCGCCAGCAGCCAAGATGCCCAGGGGGCATGGGGCTACACCTTC.

The sample holds a few counts of this clonotype. The rearrangement links TRBV4-3 to TRBJ2-7; 10 positions agree with TRBD2. From germline, CDR1 is LGHNA and CDR2 YSLEER. Losses at the gene ends were 0 bases for V and 4 bases for J; bases not matched to a gene: 3. This CDR3 is 15 amino acids long. The CDR3 DNA reads as TGCGCCAGCAGCCAAGAGGGACTAGCGATTTACGAGCAGTACTTC. It encodes CASSQEGLAIYEQYF.

The V gene is TRBV12-3 or TRBV12-4, the J gene TRBJ2-1, with 9 bases fitting TRBD1. J lost 1 base, V lost 6 bases, and 4 bases had no gene match. This CDR3 region has 15 residues. The CDR3 coding sequence is TGTGCCAGCAGACGGACAGGGGTGTCCTACAATGAGCAGTTCTTC. Its protein is CASRRTGVSYNEQFF.

This clonotype was picked up a small number of times. V is TRBV24-1 and J is TRBJ2-1; TRBD2 matches at 7 bases. The ends lost 1 base at V and 2 bases at J; junction bases unmatched: 4. CDR1 is KGHDR and CDR2 is SFDVKD in the germline V gene. The CDR3 is made up of 16 amino acids. For the CDR3, the DNA is TGTGCCACCAGTGATTTAGCGGGACGAACCTACAATGAGCAGTTCTTC. It codes for CATSDLAGRTYNEQFF.

This clonotype occurred a few times. This rearrangement joins TRBV5-4 to TRBJ1-1, with 9 bases fitting TRBD1. The CDR3 is made up of 15 amino acids. The germline V gene encodes CDR1 SGHNT and CDR2 YYREEE (reference sequence). V gave up 6 bases and J gave up 1 base; unmatched junction bases: 7. CDR3 in DNA: TGTGCCAGCACCCCATGGGACAGGGAGAACACTGAAGCTTTCTTT. This translates into CASTPWDRENTEAFF.

This clonotype was found a few times. The chain couples TRBV5-1 to TRBJ1-1, with D unresolved. This CDR3 comprises 15 residues. The germline V gene has CDR1 SGHRS and CDR2 YFSETQ. V lost 0 bases and J lost 4, with 13 bases in between. The CDR3 bases are TGCGCCAGCAGCTTGGAGTCCGGGATAGGCACTGAAGCTTTCTTT. Its translation: CASSLESGIGTEAFF.

The chain has TRBV5-1 and TRBJ2-6; D not resolved. The V end was cut by 4 bases, the J end by 1 base, with 12 bases between. CDR1 is SGHRS, CDR2 YFSETQ, per germline. This CDR3 is built from 16 residues. CDR3 bases: TGCGCCAGCAGCCTCGTCGATGGGTCTGGGGCCAACGTCCTGACTTTC. It yields the protein CASSLVDGSGANVLTF.

The CDR3 DNA reads as TGTGCCAGCAGCTTCGAGGGGGGCGGCAATGAGCAGTTCTTC. This encodes CASSFEGGGNEQFF. The rearrangement uses TRBV5-6 and TRBJ2-1; the D call may be TRBD1 or TRBD2 (6 bases each). Per germline, CDR1 SGHDT and CDR2 YYEEEE. CDR3 length: 14 residues. Trimming took 2 bases from V and 6 from J, leaving 12 bases between them.

This clonotype was seen ten or more times. The CDR3 is CATRYLGTDNQPQHF. CDR3 sequence (DNA): TGTGCCACCCGATATCTTGGGACAGATAATCAGCCCCAGCATTTT. V usage is TRBV27 and J usage is TRBJ1-5; 7 bases agree with TRBD1. CDR1 and CDR2 from the germline V gene are MNHEY and SMNVEV (reference sequence). J was trimmed by 4 bases and V by 10 bases; bases with no gene match: 13. The CDR3 contains 15 residues.

This clonotype was counted many times. The J gene is TRBJ2-1, the V gene TRBV6-1; TRBD2 aligns across 7 bases. The CDR3 has 15 residues. Germline CDR1 reads MNHNS; CDR2 reads SASEGT. J gave up 6 bases and V 2 bases, and 7 bases lay outside the gene matches. CDR3 amino acids: CASSERLAASNEQFF. The CDR3 DNA follows: TGTGCCAGCAGTGAACGGCTAGCGGCTTCCAATGAGCAGTTCTTC.